This TCR beta chain was identified during a study of T cells in Graves' hyperthyroidism and ophthalmopathy. Overall study findings and caveats: Blood also contained most expanded thyroid clonotypes above 0.001.

The V and J ends lost 2 bases and 0 bases respectively, with 19 bases between them. Per the germline V gene, CDR1 is MNHEY and CDR2 is SVGEGT. This CDR3 is 18 amino acids long. Patients between 18 and 65 years old had hyperthyroidism, newly diagnosed and lasting under 2 months. Every diagnosis used clinical symptoms, serum thyroxine and TRAb, thyroid ultrasound and orbital computed tomography. Regions amplified from RNA transcripts were the TCR beta CDR3 regions. First-round RT-PCR of the TCR CDR3 relied on the HTBI primer set. TCRdb redid the calling of the multiplex PCR reads with MiXCR, one entry per CDR3 protein. The repertoire consists of 610,000 or so distinct CDR3 sequences, with more than 45% occurring once and the leading ten covering about 7.8%. Details on this clonotype: Antigen: not known.

This clonotype was obtained from a woman younger than 30 with Graves' hyperthyroidism. Sample: peripheral blood or thyroid tissue (not recorded which). The rearrangement joins TRBV6-2 or TRBV6-3 to TRBJ1-1; D is unclear. The CDR3 nucleotides are TGTGCCAGCAGTTACCCATTAGAAGGCGGGCGGATGAACACTGAAGCTTTCTTT. Encoded protein: CASSYPLEGGRMNTEAFF.